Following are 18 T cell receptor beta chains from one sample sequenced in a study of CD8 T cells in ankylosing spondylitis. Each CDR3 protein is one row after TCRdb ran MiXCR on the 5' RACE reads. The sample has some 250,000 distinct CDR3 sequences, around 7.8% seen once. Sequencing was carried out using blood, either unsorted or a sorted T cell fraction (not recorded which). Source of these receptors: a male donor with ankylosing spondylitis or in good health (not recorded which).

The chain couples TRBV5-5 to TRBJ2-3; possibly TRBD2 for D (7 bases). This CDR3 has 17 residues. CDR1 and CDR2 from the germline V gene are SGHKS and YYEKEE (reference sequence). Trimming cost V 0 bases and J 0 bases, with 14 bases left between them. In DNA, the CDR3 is TGTGCCAGCAGCTTGGCCGTGGGGGGGCCAAGCACAGATACGCAGTATTTT. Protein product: CASSLAVGGPSTDTQYF.

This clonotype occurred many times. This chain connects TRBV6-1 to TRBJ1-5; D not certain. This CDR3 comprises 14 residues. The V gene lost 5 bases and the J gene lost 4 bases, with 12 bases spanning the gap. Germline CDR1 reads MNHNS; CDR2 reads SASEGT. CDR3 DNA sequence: TGTGCCAGCAGTCGCGACGGAATAAATCAGCCCCAGCATTTT. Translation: CASSRDGINQPQHF.

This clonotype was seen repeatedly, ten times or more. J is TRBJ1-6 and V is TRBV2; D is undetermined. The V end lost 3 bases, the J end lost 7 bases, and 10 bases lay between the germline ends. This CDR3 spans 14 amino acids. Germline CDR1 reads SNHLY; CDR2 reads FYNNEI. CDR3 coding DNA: TGTGCCAGCAGTGAGGATGGGGTGAATTCACCCCTCCACTTT. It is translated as CASSEDGVNSPLHF. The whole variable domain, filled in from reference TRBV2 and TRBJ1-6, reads EPEVTQTPSHQVTQMGQEVILRCVPISNHLYFYWYRQILGQKVEFLVSFYNNEISEKSEIFDDQFSVERPDGSNFTLKIRSTKLEDSAMYFCASSEDGVNSPLHFGNGTRLTVT.

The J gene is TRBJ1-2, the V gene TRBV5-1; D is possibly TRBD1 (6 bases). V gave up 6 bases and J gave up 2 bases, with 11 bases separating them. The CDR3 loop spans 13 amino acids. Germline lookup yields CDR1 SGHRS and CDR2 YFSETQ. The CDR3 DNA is TGCGCCAGCACCAGGGGAGGGAACTATGGCTACACCTTC. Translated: CASTRGGNYGYTF.

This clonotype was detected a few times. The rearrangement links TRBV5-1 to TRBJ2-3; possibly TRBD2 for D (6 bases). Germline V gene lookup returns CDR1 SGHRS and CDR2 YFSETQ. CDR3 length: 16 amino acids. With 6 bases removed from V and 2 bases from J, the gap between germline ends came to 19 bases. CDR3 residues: CASNEGSSALTDTQYF. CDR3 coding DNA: TGCGCCAGCAATGAGGGGTCTAGCGCCCTCACAGATACGCAGTATTTT.

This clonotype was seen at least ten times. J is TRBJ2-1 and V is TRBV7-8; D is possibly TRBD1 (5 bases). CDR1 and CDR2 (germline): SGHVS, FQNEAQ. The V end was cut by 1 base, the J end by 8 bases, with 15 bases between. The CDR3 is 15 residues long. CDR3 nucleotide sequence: TGTGCCAGCAGCTTAGGGGTAGGGGTGGAGTATGAGCAGTTCTTC. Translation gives CASSLGVGVEYEQFF.

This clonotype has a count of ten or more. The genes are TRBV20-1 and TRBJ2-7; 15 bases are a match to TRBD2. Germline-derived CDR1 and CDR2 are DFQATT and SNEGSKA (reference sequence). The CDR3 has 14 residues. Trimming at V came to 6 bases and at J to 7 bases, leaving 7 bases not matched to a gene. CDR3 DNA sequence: TGCAGTGCGGAAGGACTAGCGGGAGGGCCGGAGCAGTACTTC. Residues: CSAEGLAGGPEQYF.

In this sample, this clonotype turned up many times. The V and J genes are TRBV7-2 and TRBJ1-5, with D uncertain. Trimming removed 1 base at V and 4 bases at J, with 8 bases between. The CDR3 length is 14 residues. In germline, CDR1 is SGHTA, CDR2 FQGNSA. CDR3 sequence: CASSLVPGNQPQHF. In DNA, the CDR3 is TGTGCCAGCAGCTTAGTCCCTGGGAATCAGCCCCAGCATTTT.

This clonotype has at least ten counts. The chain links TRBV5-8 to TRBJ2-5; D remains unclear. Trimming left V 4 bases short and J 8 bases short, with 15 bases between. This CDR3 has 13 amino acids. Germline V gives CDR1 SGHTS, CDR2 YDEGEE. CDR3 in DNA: TGTGCCAGCAGCCAAGGGCCCATGGGAACCCAGTACTTC. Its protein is CASSQGPMGTQYF.

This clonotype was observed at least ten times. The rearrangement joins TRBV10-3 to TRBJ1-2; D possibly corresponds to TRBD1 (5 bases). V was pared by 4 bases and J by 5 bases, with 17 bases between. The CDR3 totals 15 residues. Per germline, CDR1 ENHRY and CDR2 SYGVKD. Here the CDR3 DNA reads TGTGCCATCAGTGTGCTGGGACTGAGAGGGTATGGCTACACCTTC. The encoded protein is CAISVLGLRGYGYTF.

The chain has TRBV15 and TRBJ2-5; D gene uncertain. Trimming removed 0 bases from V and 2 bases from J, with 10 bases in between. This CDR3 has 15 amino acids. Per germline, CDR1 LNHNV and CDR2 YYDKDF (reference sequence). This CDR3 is CATSRDIGIQETQYF. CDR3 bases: TGTGCCACCAGCAGAGATATTGGGATACAAGAGACCCAGTACTTC.

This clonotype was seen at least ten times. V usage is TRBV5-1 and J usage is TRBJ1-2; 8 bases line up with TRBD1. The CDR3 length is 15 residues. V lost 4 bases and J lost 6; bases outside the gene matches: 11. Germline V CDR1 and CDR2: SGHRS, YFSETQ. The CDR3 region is CASSIRQGWQDGYTF. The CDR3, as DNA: TGCGCCAGCAGCATTCGACAGGGGTGGCAGGATGGCTACACCTTC.

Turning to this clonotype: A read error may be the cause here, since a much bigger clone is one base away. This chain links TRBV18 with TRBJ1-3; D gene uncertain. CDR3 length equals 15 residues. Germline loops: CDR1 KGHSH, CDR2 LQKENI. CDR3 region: CAISPPSSSGNTIYF. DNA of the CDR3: TGTGCCATCTCACCACCCAGCAGCTCTGGAAACACCATATATTTT.

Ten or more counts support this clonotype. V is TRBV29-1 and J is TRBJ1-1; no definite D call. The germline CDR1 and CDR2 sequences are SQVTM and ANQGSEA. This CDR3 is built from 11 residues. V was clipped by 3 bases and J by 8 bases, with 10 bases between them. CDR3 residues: CSVEGGGEAFF. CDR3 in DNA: TGCAGCGTTGAGGGCGGTGGGGAAGCTTTCTTT.

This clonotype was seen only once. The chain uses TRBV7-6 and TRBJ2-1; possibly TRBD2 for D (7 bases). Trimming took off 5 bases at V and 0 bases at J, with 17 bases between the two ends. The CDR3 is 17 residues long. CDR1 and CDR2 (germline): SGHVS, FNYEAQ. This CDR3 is CASSPGGRQSSYNEQFF. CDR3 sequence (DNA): TGTGCCAGCAGCCCCGGGGGGCGACAGAGCTCCTACAATGAGCAGTTCTTC. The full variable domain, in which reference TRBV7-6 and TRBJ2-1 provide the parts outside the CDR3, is GAGVSQSPRYKVTKRGQDVALRCDPISGHVSLYWYRQALGQGPEFLTYFNYEAQQDKSGLPNDRFSAERPEGSISTLTIQRTEQRDSAMYRCASSPGGRQSSYNEQFFGPGTRLTVL.

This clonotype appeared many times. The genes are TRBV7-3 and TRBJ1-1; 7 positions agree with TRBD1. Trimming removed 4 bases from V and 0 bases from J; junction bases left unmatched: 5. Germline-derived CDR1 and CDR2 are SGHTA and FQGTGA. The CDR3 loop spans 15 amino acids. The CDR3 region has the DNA TGTGCCAGCAGCTCCCTGGACAGGTTGAACACTGAAGCTTTCTTT. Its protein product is CASSSLDRLNTEAFF. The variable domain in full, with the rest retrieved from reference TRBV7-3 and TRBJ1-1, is GAGVSQTPSNKVTEKGKYVELRCDPISGHTALYWYRQSLGQGPEFLIYFQGTGAADDSGLPNDRFFAVRPEGSVSTLKIQRTERGDSAVYLCASSSLDRLNTEAFFGQGTRLTVV.

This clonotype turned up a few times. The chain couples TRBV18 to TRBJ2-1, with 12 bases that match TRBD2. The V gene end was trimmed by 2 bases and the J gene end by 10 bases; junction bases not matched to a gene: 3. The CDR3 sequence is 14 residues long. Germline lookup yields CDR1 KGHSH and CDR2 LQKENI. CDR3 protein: CASSPASGRGEQFF. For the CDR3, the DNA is TGTGCCAGCTCACCAGCTAGCGGGAGGGGGGAGCAGTTCTTC.

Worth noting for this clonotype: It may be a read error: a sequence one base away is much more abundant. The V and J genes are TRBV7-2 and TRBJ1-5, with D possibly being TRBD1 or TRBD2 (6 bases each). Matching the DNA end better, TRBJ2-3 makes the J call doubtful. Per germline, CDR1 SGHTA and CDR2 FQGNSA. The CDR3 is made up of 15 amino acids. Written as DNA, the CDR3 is TGTGCCAGCAGCTGGGGGGCCATAGCAAATCAGCCCCAGTATTTT. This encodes CASSWGAIANQPQYF.